This is a list of T cell receptor beta chains from one sample in a study of shared clonotypes between healthy human individuals. Measured with immunoSEQ multiplex PCR; TCRdb has only the in-frame clones, and not every one. The table has under 850,000 clones, around 92% seen once. Sequencing input: naive CD8+ T cells sorted from blood. All receptors come from a man aged 25 to 40 in good health. Each CDR3 is given with its conserved first and last residue. A D gene is named only where the DNA matches it firmly. Clone size is shown for a subset of rows, as once, few, many or a class of expanded clone.

V gene	D gene	J gene	clone size	CDR3 DNA	CDR3 protein
TRBV25-1	TRBD2	TRBJ2-7	.	TGTGCCAGCAGTGATATTAGCGGGAGTTCGTACGAGCAGTACTTC	CASSDISGSSYEQYF
TRBV2	.	TRBJ2-7	once	TGTGCCAGCATTCAGGGGACCTACGAGCAGTACTTC	CASIQGTYEQYF
TRBV7-9	.	TRBJ2-1	.	TGTGCCAGCAGACCGGGTAGCGGTGAGCAGTTCTTC	CASRPGSGEQFF
TRBV9	.	TRBJ1-1	.	TGTGCCAGCAGCGTAGGGGGCTGGGCTGAAGCTTTCTTT	CASSVGGWAEAFF
TRBV11-2	.	TRBJ2-7	few	TGTGCCAGCAGCTTCTCGGGCGAGCAGTACTTC	CASSFSGEQYF
TRBV28	.	TRBJ2-7	.	TGTGCCAGCAGTTTAACCCTCGGCAGGGAGTCCTCCTACGAGCAGTACTTC	CASSLTLGRESSYEQYF
TRBV30	TRBD1	TRBJ1-1	.	TGTGCCTGGAGGGATCACGGACAGGTGGGCTTCTTT	CAWRDHGQVGFF
TRBV2	.	TRBJ1-5	.	TGTGCCAGCAGTGAAAAAGGTTCCAGCAATCAGCCCCAGCATTTT	CASSEKGSSNQPQHF
TRBV7-9	TRBD2	TRBJ2-5	.	TGTGCCAGCAGCTTCGAACTAGCGGCTAGGACCCAGTACTTC	CASSFELAARTQYF
TRBV28	TRBD1	TRBJ2-3	once	TGTGCCAGCAGTTTTGGGCAGGGGGCAACAGATACGCAGTATTTT	CASSFGQGATDTQYF
TRBV7-9	TRBD1	TRBJ2-7	.	TGTGCCAGCAGCCAGGGACAGGGAGTCTACGAGCAGTACTTC	CASSQGQGVYEQYF
TRBV19	.	TRBJ2-1	.	TGTGCCAGTAGTATAAGTAGCCGGTCCTTAATGGAGCAGTTCTTC	CASSISSRSLMEQFF
TRBV27	.	TRBJ2-7	.	TGTGCCAGCAGTTTGGGGCTTTCCTACGAGCAGTACTTC	CASSLGLSYEQYF
TRBV5-6	.	TRBJ1-4	.	TGTGCCAGCAGCAAAAAGGGTGGTTGGGAAAAACTGTTTTTT	CASSKKGGWEKLFF
TRBV27	.	TRBJ2-7	.	TGTGCCAGCAGTTTACCAAGTGGCGAGCAGTACTTC	CASSLPSGEQYF
TRBV30	TRBD2	TRBJ2-7	once	TGTGCCTGGAGTCCCGGGACTAGCCCGTACGAGCAGTACTTC	CAWSPGTSPYEQYF
TRBV7-8	TRBD2	TRBJ2-3	.	TGTGCCAGCAGCCCAGCCGGACTAGCGGGAGTGGATACGCAGTATTTT	CASSPAGLAGVDTQYF
TRBV9	.	TRBJ2-3	.	TGTGCCAGCAGCGTAGAAGGGCGGAGAAGCACAGATACGCAGTATTTT	CASSVEGRRSTDTQYF
TRBV10-2	.	TRBJ2-3	.	TGCGCCAGCATTTACGGGGCAGGGAGCACAGATACGCAGTATTTT	CASIYGAGSTDTQYF
TRBV5-1	.	TRBJ2-2	.	TGCGCCAGCAGCTCGGTGGACACCGGGGAGCTGTTTTTT	CASSSVDTGELFF
TRBV7-9	TRBD1	TRBJ2-5	.	TGTGCCAGCAGCCCAGCCGGGACAGGGGAAGAGACCCAGTACTTC	CASSPAGTGEETQYF
TRBV13	TRBD2	TRBJ2-6	.	TGTGCCAGCAGTTTCGGACTAGCGGGAGCTCCTGGGGCCAACGTCCTGACTTTC	CASSFGLAGAPGANVLTF
TRBV7-6	.	TRBJ2-2	.	TGTGCCAGCAGCTTAGGTACAGGGAACACCGGGGAGCTGTTTTTT	CASSLGTGNTGELFF
TRBV11-2	.	TRBJ2-7	once	TGTGCCAGCAGCTTAGGGCCCCAGCCCTCCTACGAGCAGTACTTC	CASSLGPQPSYEQYF